The 28 T cell receptor beta chains given below trace back to one sample, sequenced in a study of blood T cell repertoires in COVID-19. Clones were sequenced by immunoSEQ multiplex PCR, and TCRdb holds only the in-frame ones, with some missing. The sample records approximately 280,000 clones, 70% to 90% being singletons. Sequencing was carried out using peripheral blood. The receptors here all came from a man aged 50 or older with active or convalescent COVID-19.

This chain uses TRBV30 with TRBJ2-7; tentative D call: TRBD2 (5 bases). This CDR3 spans 15 amino acids. CDR1 GTSNPN and CDR2 SVGIG come from the germline V gene (reference sequence). The V and J ends lost 0 bases and 0 bases respectively, with 12 bases between them. The CDR3 is CAWSVRGQSSYEQYF. The CDR3 coding sequence is TGTGCCTGGAGTGTACGAGGGCAATCCTCCTACGAGCAGTACTTC. Supplemented by reference TRBV30 and TRBJ2-7, the full variable domain reads SQTIHQWPATLVQPVGSPLSLECTVEGTSNPNLYWYRQAAGRGLQLLFYSVGIGQISSEVPQNLSASRPQDRQFILSSKKLLLSDSGFYLCAWSVRGQSSYEQYFGPGTRLTVT.

The chain has TRBV5-1 and TRBJ1-2, with a tentative D call TRBD1 (5 bases). V was cut by 6 bases and J by 4 bases, with 13 bases left in between. The germline CDR1 and CDR2 sequences are SGHRS and YFSETQ. The length of the CDR3 is 13 residues. The CDR3 sequence is CASTRDSSYGYTF. CDR3 DNA sequence: TGCGCCAGCACCAGGGATAGCAGCTATGGCTACACCTTC. The full variable domain, with the rest looked up from reference TRBV5-1 and TRBJ1-2, is KAGVTQTPRYLIKTRGQQVTLSCSPISGHRSVSWYQQTPGQGLQFLFEYFSETQRNKGNFPGRFSGRQFSNSRSEMNVSTLELGDSALYLCASTRDSSYGYTFGSGTRLTVV.

This chain links TRBV7-9 with TRBJ1-5; D possibly corresponds to TRBD1 (5 bases). Deletions cut 5 bases from V and 7 bases from J, with 12 bases between. There are 13 residues in the CDR3. Germline lookup yields CDR1 SEHNR and CDR2 FQNEAQ (reference sequence). As DNA, the CDR3 is TGTGCCAGCAGCCGTGGGGCAAGGCAGCCCCAGCATTTT. Translating it yields CASSRGARQPQHF.

This chain uses TRBV18 with TRBJ2-1, with 10 bases identical to TRBD2. J lost 8 bases, V lost 4 bases, and 11 bases had no gene match. Germline-derived CDR1 and CDR2 are KGHSH and LQKENI. This CDR3 is 16 amino acids long. The CDR3 region has the DNA TGTGCCAGCTCACTTCCTGGGGCTAGCGGGAGCTATGAGCAGTTCTTC. The encoded protein is CASSLPGASGSYEQFF. Filled out from reference TRBV18 and TRBJ2-1, the complete variable domain reads NAGVMQNPRHLVRRRGQEARLRCSPMKGHSHVYWYRQLPEEGLKFMVYLQKENIIDESGMPKERFSAEFPKEGPSILRIQQVVRGDSAAYFCASSLPGASGSYEQFFGPGTRLTVL.

In its sample, this clone was seen once. The chain combines TRBV18 with TRBJ2-7; 8 bases agree with TRBD2. CDR1 and CDR2 (germline): KGHSH, LQKENI. The CDR3 loop spans 14 amino acids. The V gene end was trimmed by 3 bases and the J gene end by 5 bases; junction bases not matched to a gene: 6. The CDR3 reads CASSPPGLAHEQYF. The DNA of the CDR3 is TGTGCCAGCTCACCGCCAGGACTAGCCCACGAGCAGTACTTC. Full variable domain (rest looked up from reference TRBV18 and TRBJ2-7): NAGVMQNPRHLVRRRGQEARLRCSPMKGHSHVYWYRQLPEEGLKFMVYLQKENIIDESGMPKERFSAEFPKEGPSILRIQQVVRGDSAAYFCASSPPGLAHEQYFGPGTRLTVT.

The V call is TRBV12-5, the J call TRBJ1-1; D gene ambiguous. The CDR3 consists of 12 residues. Looked up from germline, CDR1 is LGHNT and CDR2 is FRNRAP. The ends were cut back, 5 bases at V and 4 bases at J, with 8 bases in the middle. The CDR3 protein is CASGRQITEAFF. In DNA, the CDR3 is TGTGCTAGTGGTCGACAAATCACTGAAGCTTTCTTT.

This clone showed up just a few times. This sequence joins TRBV20-1 and TRBJ1-5, with 8 bases lining up with TRBD1. J was trimmed by 2 bases and V by 3 bases; bases with no gene match: 6. The germline V gene has CDR1 DFQATT and CDR2 SNEGSKA (reference sequence). The length of the CDR3 is 15 residues. CDR3 sequence reads: CSASGDRRGNQPQHF. The CDR3 coding sequence is TGCAGTGCTAGTGGGGACAGGCGCGGCAATCAGCCCCAGCATTTT.

V usage is TRBV2 and J usage is TRBJ1-1; TRBD1 is a possible D gene (5 bases). This CDR3 is 13 amino acids long. Per the germline V gene, CDR1 is SNHLY and CDR2 is FYNNEI. Deletions cut 5 bases from V and 2 bases from J, with 9 bases between. The CDR3 DNA follows: TGTGCCAGCAGTTTTCAGGGCAACACTGAAGCTTTCTTT. Translation: CASSFQGNTEAFF.

The table lists this clone with a few counts. V is TRBV6-2 or TRBV6-3 and J is TRBJ2-7; 11 nucleotides align to TRBD2. Looked up from germline, CDR1 is MNHEY and CDR2 is SVGEGT. The CDR3 runs 17 residues. Trimming removed 6 bases from V and 5 bases from J; junction bases left unmatched: 15. CDR3: CASSPGDGLAGRDEQYF. The CDR3, as DNA: TGTGCCAGCAGCCCTGGGGATGGACTAGCGGGTAGGGACGAGCAGTACTTC.

The V call is TRBV27, the J call TRBJ2-2; D uncertain. The CDR3 extends over 14 amino acids. From germline, CDR1 is MNHEY and CDR2 SMNVEV (reference sequence). Deletions cut 7 bases from V and 0 bases from J, with 9 bases between. DNA for the CDR3: TGTGCCAGCAAACTGACACCGAACACCGGGGAGCTGTTTTTT. This codes for CASKLTPNTGELFF.

The V and J genes are TRBV29-1 and TRBJ2-2; 11 bases fit TRBD1. Trimming took 6 bases from V and 4 from J; bases not matched to a gene: 4. CDR1 is SQVTM and CDR2 is ANQGSEA in the germline V gene. This CDR3 has 14 amino acids. In DNA form, the CDR3 reads TGCAGCGTGGCCGGGACAGGGGGCACCGGGGAGCTGTTTTTT. It specifies CSVAGTGGTGELFF.

The V call is TRBV11-3, the J call TRBJ2-1; D gene unclear. From germline, CDR1 is SGHNT and CDR2 YENEEA. Between the trimmed V and J ends, which lost 3 bases and 6 bases, there was a span of 9 bases. There are 13 residues in the CDR3. CDR3 loop: CASSFEDTNEQFF. CDR3 DNA sequence: TGTGCCAGCAGCTTTGAGGATACCAATGAGCAGTTCTTC.

The chain's CDR3 is CASSLRLAEDEQFF. The CDR3 nucleotides are TGTGCCAGCAGCCTCCGGCTAGCGGAGGATGAGCAGTTCTTC. The rearrangement uses TRBV4-2 and TRBJ2-1, with TRBD2 identical over 7 bases. CDR1 LGHNA and CDR2 YNFKEQ come from the germline V gene. The CDR3 consists of 14 residues. Germline trimming cut 4 bases from V and 8 bases from J; bases unmatched to any gene: 8.

The V and J genes are TRBV4-3 and TRBJ1-6; D ambiguous. This CDR3 is built from 13 residues. Germline values: CDR1 LGHNA, CDR2 YSLEER. V lost 2 bases and J lost 9, with 8 bases in between. CDR3 bases: TGCGCCAGCAGCCAAACCCCCGGTTCACCCCTCCACTTT. Encoded protein: CASSQTPGSPLHF.

The chain carries TRBV16 and TRBJ1-1, with D perhaps matching TRBD1 (6 bases). The CDR3 loop spans 13 amino acids. V shed 4 bases and J shed 5 bases, with 11 bases lying between them. Looked up from germline, CDR1 is KGHSY and CDR2 is FQNENV. The DNA for the CDR3 is TGTGCCAGCAGCCCCGGGACAAGAACTGAAGCTTTCTTT. This codes for CASSPGTRTEAFF.

The chain carries TRBV18 and TRBJ2-7, with 12 bases fitting TRBD1. Per germline, CDR1 KGHSH and CDR2 LQKENI. With 3 bases clipped from V and 0 bases from J, the junction kept 15 bases outside the gene matches. The CDR3 length is 20 residues. The CDR3 DNA follows: TGTGCCAGCTCACCGAACCGGGACAGGGGGCTCCTGCTGAACTCCTACGAGCAGTACTTC. It translates to CASSPNRDRGLLLNSYEQYF.

This clone has only a few counts. The chain links TRBV27 to TRBJ2-7, with TRBD1 identical over 7 bases. Germline V CDR1 and CDR2: MNHEY, SMNVEV (reference sequence). V gave up 5 bases and J gave up 2 bases; unmatched junction bases: 9. The CDR3 sequence is 15 residues long. This CDR3 is CASSDRDRAAYEQYF. The CDR3, as DNA: TGTGCCAGCAGTGACCGGGACAGAGCCGCCTACGAGCAGTACTTC.

The chain carries TRBV27 and TRBJ1-2; TRBD1 matches 7 bases. The CDR3 is 17 residues long. Trimming removed 6 bases from V and 0 bases from J; junction bases left unmatched: 13. Germline assignment: CDR1 MNHEY and CDR2 SMNVEV (reference sequence). In DNA form, the CDR3 reads TGTGCCAGCAGCCCTCAGGTCGGGACAGCTTCTAACTATGGCTACACCTTC. Amino acids: CASSPQVGTASNYGYTF.

This chain connects TRBV18 to TRBJ1-2; D is uncertain. Between the trimmed V and J ends, which lost 3 bases and 1 base, there was a span of 24 bases. Germline V gene lookup returns CDR1 KGHSH and CDR2 LQKENI. The CDR3 length is 19 residues. The CDR3 spells CASSPTLTRTGVNNYGYTF. DNA of the CDR3: TGTGCCAGCTCACCTACCCTTACCCGAACCGGAGTTAATAACTATGGCTACACCTTC.

The chain combines TRBV6-5 with TRBJ1-4; D possibly corresponds to TRBD1 (6 bases). The CDR3 runs to 14 residues. V was shortened by 2 bases and J by 10 bases, with 14 bases between the two germline ends. Germline V lookup: CDR1 MNHEY, CDR2 SVGAGI. The CDR3: CASSYDRKNGKLFF. The CDR3 coding sequence is TGTGCCAGCAGTTACGACAGGAAAAACGGAAAACTGTTTTTT.

The chain uses TRBV18 and TRBJ1-1, with 7 bases aligning to TRBD1. The CDR3 covers 14 residues. The V gene's germline CDR1 is KGHSH and CDR2 LQKENI. J lost 4 bases, V lost 10 bases, and 12 bases had no gene match. CDR3 region: CATSSTGSVTEAFF. The CDR3 DNA sequence: TGTGCCACCTCGTCGACAGGGTCGGTCACTGAAGCTTTCTTT. Combining the CDR3 with reference TRBV18 and TRBJ1-1 gives the whole variable domain NAGVMQNPRHLVRRRGQEARLRCSPMKGHSHVYWYRQLPEEGLKFMVYLQKENIIDESGMPKERFSAEFPKEGPSILRIQQVVRGDSAAYFCATSSTGSVTEAFFGQGTRLTVV.

The CDR3 DNA sequence: TGCGCCAGCAGTGAGTCGGGCAGGTTTCGTGCACGGCAGTACTTC. Translation gives CASSESGRFRARQYF. The J gene is TRBJ2-7, the V gene TRBV10-1; no reliable D call. Between the trimmed V and J ends, which lost 0 bases and 9 bases, there was a span of 18 bases. The CDR3 totals 15 residues. CDR1 is WNHNN and CDR2 is SYGVQD in the germline V gene (reference sequence).

This clone was counted a single time. This rearrangement joins TRBV2 to TRBJ2-1; unclear D gene. The germline V gene has CDR1 SNHLY and CDR2 FYNNEI. There are 11 residues in the CDR3. Trimming left V 6 bases short and J 9 bases short, with 9 bases between. Here the CDR3 reads CASREVGEQFF. As DNA, the CDR3 is TGTGCCAGCAGAGAGGTTGGTGAGCAGTTCTTC. Full variable domain (remainder filled in from reference TRBV2 and TRBJ2-1): EPEVTQTPSHQVTQMGQEVILRCVPISNHLYFYWYRQILGQKVEFLVSFYNNEISEKSEIFDDQFSVERPDGSNFTLKIRSTKLEDSAMYFCASREVGEQFFGPGTRLTVL.

The rearrangement links TRBV12-5 to TRBJ2-3; TRBD2 aligns across 8 bases. The CDR3 spans 16 residues. Looked up from germline, CDR1 is LGHNT and CDR2 is FRNRAP. After removal of 3 bases from V and 2 bases from J, the junction contained 7 bases not matched to a gene. The CDR3 DNA is TGTGCTAGTGGTTTCCGGACTAGCCGGGACACAGATACGCAGTATTTT. Its translation: CASGFRTSRDTDTQYF.

This chain connects TRBV25-1 to TRBJ1-2; D call uncertain. Germline-derived CDR1 and CDR2 are MGHDK and SYGVNS. V was trimmed by 3 bases and J by 8 bases, leaving 22 bases between them. The CDR3 is made up of 16 amino acids. The CDR3: CASSDARSLSSEGYTF. CDR3 nucleotides: TGTGCCAGCAGTGACGCGCGGAGTTTAAGTTCGGAAGGCTACACCTTC.

V is TRBV4-3 and J is TRBJ1-2; the match to TRBD1 covers 11 bases. This CDR3 is 15 amino acids long. V lost 7 bases and J lost 4; bases outside the gene matches: 8. Germline CDR1 is LGHNA and CDR2 is YSLEER. The CDR3 is CASTMDRGLLYGYTF. For the CDR3, the DNA is TGCGCCAGCACCATGGACAGGGGGCTCCTCTATGGCTACACCTTC.

The rearrangement links TRBV4-2 to TRBJ2-5; 7 bases map to TRBD1. The germline CDR1 and CDR2 sequences are LGHNA and YNFKEQ. The V segment lost 3 bases and the J segment 5 bases; nucleotides outside the gene matches: 6. The CDR3 runs to 14 residues. CDR3 sequence reads: CASSHGQGQETQYF. In DNA, the CDR3 is TGTGCCAGCAGCCACGGGCAGGGACAGGAGACCCAGTACTTC.

V gene TRBV27 combines with J gene TRBJ2-3, with D perhaps TRBD2 (6 bases). This CDR3 contains 15 residues. Germline lookup yields CDR1 MNHEY and CDR2 SMNVEV (reference sequence). Trimming left V 5 bases short and J 3 bases short, with 15 bases between. This CDR3 is CASSALPGATDTQYF. The CDR3 nucleotides are TGTGCCAGCAGTGCCCTACCGGGAGCGACAGATACGCAGTATTTT.